This is a list of T cell receptor beta chains from one sample in a study of Graves' ophthalmopathy and Graves' hyperthyroidism. TCRdb recomputed calls from the multiplex PCR reads with MiXCR, one row per CDR3 protein. The sample lists 150,000 or so distinct CDR3 sequences, 39% occurring once. The sequencing sample was made of peripheral blood. Source of these receptors: a man aged 25 to 40 with Graves' ophthalmopathy. Each CDR3 is given with its conserved first and last residue. D genes are given only for firm matches. Expanded clones get a size class; other rows say once, few or many, or leave the size out.

TRBV28	.	.	TRBJ2-7	CASSSNRDTAYEQYF	TGTGCCAGCAGCTCGAACCGGGACACCGCCTACGAGCAGTACTTC
TRBV28	.	many	TRBJ2-7	CASSLGSGDSRSYEQYF	TGTGCCAGCAGTTTAGGTAGTGGAGACAGCCGCTCCTACGAGCAGTACTTC
TRBV11-2	TRBD1	few	TRBJ2-7	CASRAGGSYEQYF	TGTGCCAGCAGGGCAGGGGGATCCTACGAGCAGTACTTC
TRBV12-3/TRBV12-4	.	few	TRBJ2-5	CASSRGTGQETQYF	TGTGCCAGCAGCCGAGGGACGGGTCAAGAGACCCAGTACTTC
TRBV12-5	TRBD1	many	TRBJ2-5	CASGNRDRGQETQYF	TGTGCTAGTGGCAACCGCGACAGGGGACAAGAGACCCAGTACTTC
TRBV6-1	.	.	TRBJ2-2	CASSNYRDVGELFF	TGTGCCAGCAGCAATTACAGGGATGTCGGGGAGCTGTTTTTT
TRBV6-5	TRBD1	.	TRBJ2-7	CASSYRTGPSNEQYF	TGTGCCAGCAGTTACCGGACAGGGCCTTCGAACGAGCAGTACTTC
TRBV11-2	.	many	TRBJ1-1	CASSLDISNTEAFF	TGTGCCAGCAGCTTAGATATTTCGAACACTGAAGCTTTCTTT
TRBV24-1	TRBD2	many	TRBJ2-5	CATSDPPGTKAETQYF	TGTGCCACCAGTGACCCACCCGGGACTAAAGCAGAGACCCAGTACTTC
TRBV28	.	.	TRBJ2-7	CASNPGSTYEQYF	TGTGCCAGCAATCCAGGGAGTACCTACGAGCAGTACTTC
TRBV13	TRBD1	many	TRBJ1-2	CASSLGPDRNYGYTF	TGTGCCAGCAGCTTAGGACCGGACAGGAACTATGGCTACACCTTC
TRBV28	.	.	TRBJ1-1	CASSLHNTEAFF	TGTGCCAGCAGCCTACATAACACTGAAGCTTTCTTT
TRBV7-1	TRBD1	medium-sized	TRBJ1-1	CASSSPEPGTGMWVNTEAFF	TGTGCCAGCAGCTCCCCAGAGCCAGGGACAGGGATGTGGGTGAACACTGAAGCTTTCTTT
TRBV28	.	many	TRBJ1-1	CASSLEIRGGTEAFF	TGTGCCAGCAGTTTAGAGATAAGGGGAGGGACTGAAGCTTTCTTT
TRBV27	.	few	TRBJ2-7	CASSLGLGGIYEQYF	TGTGCCAGCAGTTTAGGGTTAGGGGGGATATACGAGCAGTACTTC
TRBV2	.	many	TRBJ2-7	CASSFGVDYEQYF	TGTGCCAGCAGTTTCGGAGTAGATTACGAGCAGTACTTC
TRBV2	.	many	TRBJ2-5	CASSVGQETQYF	TGTGCCAGCAGTGTTGGGCAAGAGACCCAGTACTTC
TRBV6-1	.	.	TRBJ1-1	CASSPRGDGTEAFF	TGTGCCAGCAGTCCACGGGGGGATGGAACTGAAGCTTTCTTT
TRBV15	TRBD1	many	TRBJ2-7	CATSRGGQGYEQYF	TGTGCCACCAGCAGAGGAGGACAGGGCTACGAGCAGTACTTC
TRBV30	.	.	TRBJ2-2	CAWMRGRDAGELFF	TGTGCCTGGATGAGGGGTAGGGACGCCGGGGAGCTGTTTTTT
TRBV7-8	.	.	TRBJ2-7	CASSLRLSGEQYF	TGTGCCAGCAGCTTAAGACTTTCAGGCGAGCAGTACTTC
TRBV20-1	.	many	TRBJ2-5	CSARGRGRETQYF	TGCAGTGCTAGGGGCAGGGGAAGAGAGACCCAGTACTTC
TRBV6-1	.	once	TRBJ1-1	CASSEWTDNTEAFF	TGTGCCAGCAGTGAGTGGACAGATAACACTGAAGCTTTCTTT
TRBV11-2	TRBD2	.	TRBJ2-5	CASSLWLAGSETQYF	TGTGCCAGCAGCTTGTGGCTAGCGGGAAGTGAGACCCAGTACTTC
TRBV7-3	.	.	TRBJ2-2	CASSATSGTNTGELFF	TGTGCCAGCAGCGCTACCTCCGGGACAAACACCGGGGAGCTGTTTTTT
TRBV30	.	many	TRBJ2-7	CAWSGQSSYEQYF	TGTGCCTGGAGTGGTCAGAGCTCCTACGAGCAGTACTTC
TRBV12-3/TRBV12-4	.	.	TRBJ2-7	CASRGRWNYEQYF	TGTGCCAGCAGGGGACGGTGGAACTACGAGCAGTACTTC
TRBV6-1	.	.	TRBJ2-2	CASTSRRDTGELFF	TGTGCCAGCACCTCCCGCAGGGACACCGGGGAGCTGTTTTTT
TRBV13	.	many	TRBJ2-7	CASSLKADLNEQYF	TGTGCCAGCAGCTTAAAGGCCGATTTAAACGAGCAGTACTTC
TRBV7-3	.	.	TRBJ2-7	CASSPEGPWDYEQYF	TGTGCCAGCAGCCCAGAGGGTCCTTGGGACTACGAGCAGTACTTC
TRBV12-3/TRBV12-4	TRBD2	.	TRBJ2-7	CASSLSGGNEYEQYF	TGTGCCAGCAGTTTGAGCGGGGGGAACGAGTACGAGCAGTACTTC
TRBV20-1	.	many	TRBJ1-2	CSARDEGTYGYTF	TGCAGTGCTAGAGATGAAGGGACCTATGGCTACACCTTC
TRBV28	TRBD1	once	TRBJ1-1	CASSAPGQDMNTEAFF	TGTGCCAGCAGTGCCCCCGGACAGGACATGAACACTGAAGCTTTCTTT
TRBV6-1	.	.	TRBJ2-7	CASSDWAGSSYEQYF	TGTGCCAGCAGTGACTGGGCGGGATCCTCCTACGAGCAGTACTTC
TRBV6-2/TRBV6-3	.	.	TRBJ2-5	CASSYGSSRKETQYF	TGTGCCAGCAGTTACGGCTCTAGCAGAAAAGAGACCCAGTACTTC
TRBV12-3/TRBV12-4	.	.	TRBJ2-7	CASSLDRIGRRTYEQYF	TGTGCCAGCAGTTTGGACCGCATCGGCCGGAGGACCTACGAGCAGTACTTC
TRBV20-1	.	.	TRBJ1-1	CSASSWTGNTEAFF	TGCAGTGCTAGTTCCTGGACGGGGAACACTGAAGCTTTCTTT
TRBV29-1	TRBD1	many	TRBJ1-1	CSVRLQGASGNTEAFF	TGCAGCGTGAGGCTACAGGGGGCGAGTGGGAACACTGAAGCTTTCTTT
TRBV15	.	many	TRBJ2-7	CATGQSGVNQYEQYF	TGTGCCACCGGTCAGTCGGGGGTCAATCAATACGAGCAGTACTTC
TRBV12-3/TRBV12-4	.	many	TRBJ1-5	CASTTGGGLNQPQHF	TGTGCCAGCACCACCGGGGGGGGCCTCAATCAGCCCCAGCATTTT
TRBV30	TRBD2	.	TRBJ2-5	CAWSVLAGGATQYF	TGTGCCTGGAGTGTACTAGCGGGAGGAGCAACCCAGTACTTC
TRBV18	TRBD1	many	TRBJ1-5	CASSPGQGYGQPQHF	TGTGCCAGCTCACCGGGACAGGGGTACGGTCAGCCCCAGCATTTT
TRBV12-3/TRBV12-4	.	many	TRBJ2-5	CASSFSEETQYF	TGTGCCAGCAGTTTTTCAGAAGAGACCCAGTACTTC
TRBV6-1	TRBD1	.	TRBJ1-1	CASTLGTGGSELTEAFF	TGTGCCAGCACCCTCGGGACAGGCGGGTCGGAGTTGACTGAAGCTTTCTTT
TRBV6-5	.	few	TRBJ1-6	CASSPRPNSPLHF	TGTGCCAGCAGTCCCCGGCCTAATTCACCCCTCCACTTT
TRBV6-1	.	many	TRBJ1-2	CASSDGQGRGYTF	TGTGCCAGCAGTGATGGGCAGGGACGCGGCTACACCTTC
TRBV2	.	many	TRBJ1-5	CASSDDSMGPQHF	TGTGCCAGCAGTGATGACAGCATGGGGCCCCAGCATTTT
TRBV27	TRBD1	.	TRBJ1-2	CASRRAGGDYGYTF	TGTGCCAGCAGACGGGCAGGGGGCGACTATGGCTACACCTTC